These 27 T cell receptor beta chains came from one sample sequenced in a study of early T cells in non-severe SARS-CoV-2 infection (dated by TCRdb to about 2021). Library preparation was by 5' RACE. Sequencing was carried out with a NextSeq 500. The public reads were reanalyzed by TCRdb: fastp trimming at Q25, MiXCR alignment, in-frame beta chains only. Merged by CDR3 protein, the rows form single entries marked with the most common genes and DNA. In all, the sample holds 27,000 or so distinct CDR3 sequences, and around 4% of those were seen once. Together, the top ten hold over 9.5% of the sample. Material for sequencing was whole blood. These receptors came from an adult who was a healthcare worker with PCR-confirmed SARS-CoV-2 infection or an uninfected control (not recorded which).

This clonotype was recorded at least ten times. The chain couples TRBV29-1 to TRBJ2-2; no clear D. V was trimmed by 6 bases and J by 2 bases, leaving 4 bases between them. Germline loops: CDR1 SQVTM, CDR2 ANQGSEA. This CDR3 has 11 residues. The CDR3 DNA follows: TGCAGCGTGAAAAACACCGGGGAGCTGTTTTTT. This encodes CSVKNTGELFF.

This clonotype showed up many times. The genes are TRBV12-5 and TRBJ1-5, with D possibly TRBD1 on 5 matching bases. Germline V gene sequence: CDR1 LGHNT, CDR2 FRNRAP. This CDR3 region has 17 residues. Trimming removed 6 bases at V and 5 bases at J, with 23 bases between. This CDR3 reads CASGRDRGPTFDQPQHF. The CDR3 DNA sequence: TGTGCTAGTGGCCGCGACAGAGGCCCCACTTTTGATCAGCCCCAGCATTTT.

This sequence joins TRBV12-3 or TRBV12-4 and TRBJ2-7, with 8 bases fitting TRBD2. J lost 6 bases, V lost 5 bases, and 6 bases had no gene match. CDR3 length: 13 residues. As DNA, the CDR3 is TGTGCCAGCAGTCCGGGACTAGTCTCCGAGCAGTACTTC. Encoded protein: CASSPGLVSEQYF.

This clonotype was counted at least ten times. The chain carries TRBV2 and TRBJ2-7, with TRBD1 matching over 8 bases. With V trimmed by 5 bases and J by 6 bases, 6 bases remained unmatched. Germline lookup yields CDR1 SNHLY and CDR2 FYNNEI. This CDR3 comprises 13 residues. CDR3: CASSWQGAGEQYV. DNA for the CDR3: TGTGCCAGCAGTTGGCAGGGGGCTGGCGAGCAGTACGTC.

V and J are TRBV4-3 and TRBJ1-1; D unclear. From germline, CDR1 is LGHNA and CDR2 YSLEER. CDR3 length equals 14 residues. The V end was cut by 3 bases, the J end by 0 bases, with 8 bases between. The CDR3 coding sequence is TGCGCCAGCAGCCAGGAGACCATGAACACTGAAGCTTTCTTT. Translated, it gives CASSQETMNTEAFF.

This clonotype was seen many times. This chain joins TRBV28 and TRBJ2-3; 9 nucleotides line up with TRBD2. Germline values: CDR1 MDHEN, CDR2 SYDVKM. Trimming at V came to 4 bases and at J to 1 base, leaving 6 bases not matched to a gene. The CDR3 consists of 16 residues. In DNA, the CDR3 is TGTGCCAGCAGTTATATACGACTAGCGGGCACAGATACGCAGTATTTT. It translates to CASSYIRLAGTDTQYF.

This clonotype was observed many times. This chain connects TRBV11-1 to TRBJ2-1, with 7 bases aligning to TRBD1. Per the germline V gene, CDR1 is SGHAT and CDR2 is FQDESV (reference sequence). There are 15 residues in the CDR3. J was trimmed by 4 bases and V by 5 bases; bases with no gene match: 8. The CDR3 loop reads CASSPPGTAYNEQFF. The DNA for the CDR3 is TGTGCCAGCAGCCCGCCCGGGACAGCGTACAATGAGCAGTTCTTC. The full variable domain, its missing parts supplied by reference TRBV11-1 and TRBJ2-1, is EAEVAQSPRYKITEKSQAVAFWCDPISGHATLYWYRQILGQGPELLVQFQDESVVDDSQLPKDRFSAERLKGVDSTLKIQPAELGDSAMYLCASSPPGTAYNEQFFGPGTRLTVL.

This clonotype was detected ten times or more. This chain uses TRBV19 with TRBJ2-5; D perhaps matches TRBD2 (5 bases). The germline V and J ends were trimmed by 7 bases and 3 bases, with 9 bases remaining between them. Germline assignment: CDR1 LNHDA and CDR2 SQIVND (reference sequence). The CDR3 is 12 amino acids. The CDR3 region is CASKDFEETQYF. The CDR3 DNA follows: TGTGCCAGTAAGGACTTTGAAGAGACCCAGTACTTC.

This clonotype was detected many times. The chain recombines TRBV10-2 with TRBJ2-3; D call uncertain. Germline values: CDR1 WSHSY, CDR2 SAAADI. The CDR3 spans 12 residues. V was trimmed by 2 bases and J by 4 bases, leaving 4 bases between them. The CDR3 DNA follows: TGCGCCAGCAGTGAGGGGGCAGATACGCAGTATTTT. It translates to CASSEGADTQYF.

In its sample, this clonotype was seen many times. The CDR3 is CASSNLNRWGFF. The CDR3 nucleotides read TGTGCCAGCAGTAACTTGAACAGGTGGGGTTTCTTT. This chain uses TRBV6-6 with TRBJ1-1, with a tentative D call TRBD1 (5 bases). Trimming took off 5 bases at V and 13 bases at J, with 17 bases between the two ends. The germline V gene encodes CDR1 MNHNY and CDR2 SVGAGI (reference sequence). The CDR3 runs 12 residues.

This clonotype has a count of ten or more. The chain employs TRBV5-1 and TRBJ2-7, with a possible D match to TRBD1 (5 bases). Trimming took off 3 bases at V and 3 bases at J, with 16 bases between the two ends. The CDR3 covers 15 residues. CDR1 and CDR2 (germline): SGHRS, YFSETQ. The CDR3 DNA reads TGCGCCAGCAGCTGGACCCTGGACACGAACTACGAGCAGTACTTC. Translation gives CASSWTLDTNYEQYF.

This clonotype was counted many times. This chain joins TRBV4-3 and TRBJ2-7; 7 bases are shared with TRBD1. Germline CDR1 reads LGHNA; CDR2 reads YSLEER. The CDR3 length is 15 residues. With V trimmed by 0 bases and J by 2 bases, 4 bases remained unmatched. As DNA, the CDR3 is TGCGCCAGCAGCCAAGAGGGACAGCCTCCCTACGAGCAGTACTTC. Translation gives CASSQEGQPPYEQYF.

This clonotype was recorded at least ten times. CDR3 bases: TGTGCCAGCTCTCCAGGGGGTAACCTCTATGGCTACACCTTC. Encoded protein: CASSPGGNLYGYTF. V usage is TRBV18 and J usage is TRBJ1-2, with TRBD1 matching 7 bases. V was clipped by 6 bases and J by 4 bases; unmatched bases: 8. The CDR3 length is 14 residues. The V gene's germline CDR1 is KGHSH and CDR2 LQKENI. The full variable domain, its missing parts supplied by reference TRBV18 and TRBJ1-2, is NAGVMQNPRHLVRRRGQEARLRCSPMKGHSHVYWYRQLPEEGLKFMVYLQKENIIDESGMPKERFSAEFPKEGPSILRIQQVVRGDSAAYFCASSPGGNLYGYTFGSGTRLTVV.

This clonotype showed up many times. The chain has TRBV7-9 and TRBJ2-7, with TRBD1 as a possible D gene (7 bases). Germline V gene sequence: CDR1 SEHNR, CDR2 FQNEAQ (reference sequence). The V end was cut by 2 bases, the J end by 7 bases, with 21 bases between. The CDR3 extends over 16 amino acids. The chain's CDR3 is CASSLLFGDRAGEQYV. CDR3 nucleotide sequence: TGTGCCAGCAGCTTATTATTCGGTGACAGGGCGGGAGAGCAGTACGTC.

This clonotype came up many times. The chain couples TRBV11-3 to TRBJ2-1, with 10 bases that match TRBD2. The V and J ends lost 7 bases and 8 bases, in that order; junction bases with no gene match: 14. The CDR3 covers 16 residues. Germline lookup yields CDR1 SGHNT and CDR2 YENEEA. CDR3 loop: CASNRRRPSGSDEQFF. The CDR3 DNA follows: TGTGCCAGCAACAGAAGGAGGCCTAGCGGGAGTGATGAGCAGTTCTTC.

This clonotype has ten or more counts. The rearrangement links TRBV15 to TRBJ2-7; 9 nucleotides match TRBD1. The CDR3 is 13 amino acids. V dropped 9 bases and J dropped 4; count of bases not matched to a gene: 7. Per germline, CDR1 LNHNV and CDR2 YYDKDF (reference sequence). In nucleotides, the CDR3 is TGTGCCACGGGACAGGGTAACCAGTACGAGCAGTACTTC. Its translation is CATGQGNQYEQYF. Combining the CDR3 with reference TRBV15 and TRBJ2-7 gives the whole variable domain DAMVIQNPRYQVTQFGKPVTLSCSQTLNHNVMYWYQQKSSQAPKLLFHYYDKDFNNEADTPDNFQSRRPNTSFCFLDIRSPGLGDTAMYLCATGQGNQYEQYFGPGTRLTVT.

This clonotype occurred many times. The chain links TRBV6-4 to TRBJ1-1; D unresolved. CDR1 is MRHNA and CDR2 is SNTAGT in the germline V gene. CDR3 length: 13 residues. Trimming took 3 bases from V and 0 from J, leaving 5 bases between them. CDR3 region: CASSEDMNTEAFF. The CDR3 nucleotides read TGTGCCAGCAGTGAAGACATGAACACTGAAGCTTTCTTT.

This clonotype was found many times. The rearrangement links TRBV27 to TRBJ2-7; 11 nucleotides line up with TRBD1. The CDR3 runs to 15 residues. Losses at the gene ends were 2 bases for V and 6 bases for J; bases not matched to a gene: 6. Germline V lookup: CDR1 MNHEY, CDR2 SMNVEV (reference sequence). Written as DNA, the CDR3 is TGTGCCAGCAGTTTACTCGGGACAGGGGGTTTCGAGCAGTACGTC. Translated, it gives CASSLLGTGGFEQYV.

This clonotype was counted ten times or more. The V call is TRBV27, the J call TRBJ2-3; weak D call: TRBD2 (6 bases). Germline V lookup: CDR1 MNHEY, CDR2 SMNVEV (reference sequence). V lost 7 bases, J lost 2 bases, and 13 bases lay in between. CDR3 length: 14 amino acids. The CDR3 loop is CASIEGGHTDTQYF. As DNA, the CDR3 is TGTGCCAGCATAGAAGGAGGGCACACAGATACGCAGTATTTT.

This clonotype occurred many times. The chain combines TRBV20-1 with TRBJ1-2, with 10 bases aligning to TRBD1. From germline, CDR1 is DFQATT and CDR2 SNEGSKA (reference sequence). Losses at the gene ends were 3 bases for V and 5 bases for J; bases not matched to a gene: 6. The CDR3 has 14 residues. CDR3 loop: CSASGTGVWYGYTF. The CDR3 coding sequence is TGCAGTGCTAGCGGGACAGGGGTCTGGTATGGCTACACCTTC.

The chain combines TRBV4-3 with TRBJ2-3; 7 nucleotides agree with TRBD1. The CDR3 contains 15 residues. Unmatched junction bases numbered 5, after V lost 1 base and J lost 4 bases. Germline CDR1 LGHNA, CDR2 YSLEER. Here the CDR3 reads CASSQGFQGADTQYF. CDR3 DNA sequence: TGCGCCAGCAGCCAAGGATTCCAGGGGGCAGATACGCAGTATTTT.

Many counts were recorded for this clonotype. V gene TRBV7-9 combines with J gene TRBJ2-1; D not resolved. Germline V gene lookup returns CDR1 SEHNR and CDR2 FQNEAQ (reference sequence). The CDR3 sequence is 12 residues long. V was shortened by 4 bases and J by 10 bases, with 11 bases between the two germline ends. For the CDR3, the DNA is TGTGCCAGCAGCTCACTTGAGGAGGAGCAGTTCTTC. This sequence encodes CASSSLEEEQFF.

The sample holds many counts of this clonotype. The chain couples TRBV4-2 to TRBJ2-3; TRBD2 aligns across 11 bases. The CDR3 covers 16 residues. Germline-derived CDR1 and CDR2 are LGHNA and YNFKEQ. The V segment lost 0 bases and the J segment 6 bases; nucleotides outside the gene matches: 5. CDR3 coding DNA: TGTGCCAGCAGCCAAGACTTAGCGGGAGGGCCCGATACGCAGTATTTT. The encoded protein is CASSQDLAGGPDTQYF.

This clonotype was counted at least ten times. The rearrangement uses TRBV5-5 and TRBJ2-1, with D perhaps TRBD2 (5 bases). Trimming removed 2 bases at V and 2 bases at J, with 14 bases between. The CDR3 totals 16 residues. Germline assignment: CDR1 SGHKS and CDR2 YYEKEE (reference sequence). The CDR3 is CASSFEKRPTYNEQFF. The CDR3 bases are TGTGCCAGCAGCTTCGAGAAGCGGCCTACCTACAATGAGCAGTTCTTC.

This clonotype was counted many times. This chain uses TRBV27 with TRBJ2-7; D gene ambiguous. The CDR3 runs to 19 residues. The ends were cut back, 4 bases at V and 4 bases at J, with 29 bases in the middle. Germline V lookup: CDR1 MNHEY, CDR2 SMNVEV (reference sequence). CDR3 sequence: CASSSSNKAQLWPLYEQYV. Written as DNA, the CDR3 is TGTGCCAGCAGTTCGTCGAACAAAGCACAGCTCTGGCCACTATACGAGCAGTACGTC.

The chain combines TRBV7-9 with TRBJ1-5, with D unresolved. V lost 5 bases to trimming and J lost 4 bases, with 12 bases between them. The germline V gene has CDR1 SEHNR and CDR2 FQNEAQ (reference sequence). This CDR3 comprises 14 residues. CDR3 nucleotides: TGTGCCAGCAGCCAATCGGACGGTAATCAGCCCCAGCATTTT. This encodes CASSQSDGNQPQHF.

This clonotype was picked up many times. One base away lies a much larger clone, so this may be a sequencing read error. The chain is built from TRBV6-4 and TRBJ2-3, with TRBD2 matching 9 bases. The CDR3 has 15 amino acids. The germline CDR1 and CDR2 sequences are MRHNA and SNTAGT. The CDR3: CASSDSSGSTETQYF. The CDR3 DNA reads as TGTGCCAGCAGTGACTCTAGCGGGAGCACAGAGACGCAGTATTTT.